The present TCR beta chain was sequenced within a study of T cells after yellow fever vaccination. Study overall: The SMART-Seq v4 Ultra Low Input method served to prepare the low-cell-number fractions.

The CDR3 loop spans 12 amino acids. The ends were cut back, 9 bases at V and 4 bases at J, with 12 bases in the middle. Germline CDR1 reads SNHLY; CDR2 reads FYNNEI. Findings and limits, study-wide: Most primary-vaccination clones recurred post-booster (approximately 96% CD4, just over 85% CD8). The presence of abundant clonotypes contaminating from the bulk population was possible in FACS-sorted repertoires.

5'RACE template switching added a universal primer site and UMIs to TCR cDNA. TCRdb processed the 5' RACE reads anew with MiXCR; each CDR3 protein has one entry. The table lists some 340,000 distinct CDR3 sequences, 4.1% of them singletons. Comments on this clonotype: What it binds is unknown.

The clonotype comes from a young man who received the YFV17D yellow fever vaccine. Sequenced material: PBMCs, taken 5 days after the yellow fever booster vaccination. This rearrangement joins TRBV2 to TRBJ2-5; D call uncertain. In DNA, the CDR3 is TGTGCCAGTACGCGGATAGGAGAGACCCAGTACTTC. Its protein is CASTRIGETQYF.